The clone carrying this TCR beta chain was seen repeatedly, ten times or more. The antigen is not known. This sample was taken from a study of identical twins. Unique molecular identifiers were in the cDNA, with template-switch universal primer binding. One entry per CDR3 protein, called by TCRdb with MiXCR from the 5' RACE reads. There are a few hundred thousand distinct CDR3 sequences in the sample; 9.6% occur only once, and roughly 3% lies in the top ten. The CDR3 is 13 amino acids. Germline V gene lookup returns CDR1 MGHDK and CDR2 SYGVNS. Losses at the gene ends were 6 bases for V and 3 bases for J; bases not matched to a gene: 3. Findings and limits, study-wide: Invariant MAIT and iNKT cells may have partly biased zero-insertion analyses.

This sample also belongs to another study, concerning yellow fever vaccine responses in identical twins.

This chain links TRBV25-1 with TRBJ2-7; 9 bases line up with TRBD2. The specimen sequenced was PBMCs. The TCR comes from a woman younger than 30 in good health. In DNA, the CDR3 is TGTGCCAGCAGGACTAGCGGCAACTACGAGCAGTACTTC. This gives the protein CASRTSGNYEQYF.